Reported below is one T cell receptor beta chain. This clonotype was observed a handful of times. The antigen it recognizes is unknown. No qualities accompany the bases; no much larger clone lies one base away. Amplification of TCR beta CDR3 regions was carried out from RNA transcripts. The first round of RT-PCR for the TCR CDR3 was performed with the HTBI primer set and the Qiagen OneStep RT-PCR kit. Libraries were constructed in a second round of multiplex PCR, after which size selection and purification were performed. The libraries were sequenced on an Illumina HiSeq2000 using paired-end 100 bp reads. As for the authors' bioinformatics: SOAPnuke was used to process the raw data, with reads discarded if the reads contained adapters or uncalled bases, had a mean Phred below 15, or lacked an exact constant-primer or identifier match. COPE v1.2.5 was used to merge high-quality paired reads, and clonotypes were defined as unique nucleotide sequences. MiTCR v1.1 was used to align clonotypes to the IMGT TRBV, TRBD and TRBJ reference segments. Analysis was restricted to V-J combinations with a frequency above 0.0001, which covered roughly 99% of repertoires. A TCS score was defined as the ratio between F50 (clonal expansion) and ExV (chaos), using BLOSUM62-based TCRdist between CDR3 peptides within each V-J. Welch's t-statistics and random forest reduced just over 500 V-J features to 10 to 15, which were used in a naive Bayes classifier (R e1071). The public reads were reprocessed in TCRdb via fastp at Q25 and MiXCR, keeping in-frame beta chains. Each entry is one CDR3 protein sequence, shown with its most common DNA and genes. For this entry, the V and J calls and clone size follow TCRdb and not the study's own pipeline. A total of roughly 740,000 distinct CDR3 sequences appear in this sample, about 15% of them only once. About 8.4% of the sample rests with the top ten.

This entry is derived from a study of T cells in Graves' hyperthyroidism and ophthalmopathy (dated by TCRdb to the late 2010s). With regard to the full study: Peripheral blood was collected at initial diagnosis, before any treatment. The paper reports TCR Vbeta CDR3 sequencing of roughly 140 peripheral blood samples: 43 ophthalmopathy, under 85 hyperthyroidism and some 17 progressor patients. TCR V-J signatures able to tell the groups apart were searched for in a discovery cohort of 100 patients, of whom 43 had Graves' ophthalmopathy and 55 to 65 had stable Graves' hyperthyroidism. Following sampling, methimazole starting at 30 mg daily was given to hyperthyroidism patients, and high-dose intravenous methylprednisolone was given to ophthalmopathy patients. The approximately 100 discovery patients were randomly divided into training and test sets at a 7:3 ratio. In addition, the study compared T-cell repertoires in thyroid tissue and in blood from over 5 Graves' hyperthyroidism patients. Whether ophthalmopathy could be predicted prospectively was tested in an independent validation cohort made up of 18 hyperthyroidism patients plus 17 patients who later progressed to ophthalmopathy.

Broader findings and caveats from the paper: Ophthalmopathy was separated from stable hyperthyroidism by a 13 V-J signature model, with approximately 86% sensitivity and about 81% specificity obtained in cross-validation and 80%/75% obtained in testing. Sample size was not statistically predetermined, and blinding of investigators to group allocation was not performed. During validation, the model predicted progression to ophthalmopathy a median of around 6 months ahead of onset, with around 70% sensitivity and more than 72% specificity. Most expanded thyroid clonotypes (frequency above 0.001) were also found in blood, which suggests that blood repertoires may mirror thyroid immune responses.

The CDR3 runs 15 residues from the cysteine to the phenylalanine. The entry retains the CDR3 DNA only, 45 bases that are in frame from base 1. Relative to germline, V is 3 bases shorter and J is 4 bases shorter, with 15 bases between their ends. Stable Graves' hyperthyroidism was defined as the absence of progression to ophthalmopathy over 18 months of follow-up. Hyperthyroidism patients were newly diagnosed, had a disease duration of under 2 months, and were aged 18 to 65 years. Any patient with an uncontrolled infection, another autoimmune disease, pregnancy or lactation was excluded. Clinical symptoms, serum thyroxine and TRAb, thyroid ultrasound, and orbital computed tomography formed the basis for the diagnoses. PBMCs were separated from approximately 9.9 ml of fresh peripheral blood using Ficoll-Paque density gradient centrifugation. Total RNA was extracted with Trizol reagent, and quality was checked on an Agilent 2100 Bioanalyzer.

This TCR was sampled from a young man with Graves' hyperthyroidism. The sequencing sample was made of blood. Recombination connected TRBV12-3 or TRBV12-4 to TRBJ1-2; TRBD1 could be the D gene, as 6 bases match. CDR3 loop: CASSLRRGALYGYTF. The DNA sequence is given as TGTGCCAGCAGTTTGAGGAGGGGGGCCCTCTATGGCTACACCTTC.